This T cell receptor (beta chain) came from a study of T cells after yellow fever vaccination. Study-wide context: Preparation used SMART-Seq v4 Ultra Low Input for the low-cell-number fractions.

V lost 5 bases and J lost 4; bases outside the gene matches: 6. Per the germline V gene, CDR1 is SQVTM and CDR2 is ANQGSEA. This CDR3 contains 15 residues. TCRdb ran MiXCR on the 5' RACE reads and lists one entry per CDR3 protein. The sample has some 120,000 distinct CDR3 sequences, over 12% seen once. This TCR was sampled from a young man who received the YFV17D yellow fever vaccine. The chain combines TRBV29-1 with TRBJ2-2; TRBD1 aligns across 11 bases. Sequences were derived from CD8+ T cells sorted from PBMCs, sampled 5 days after the yellow fever booster vaccination. The CDR3 reads CSVMGDRGSTGELFF. As DNA, the CDR3 is TGCAGCGTTATGGGGGACAGGGGGTCCACCGGGGAGCTGTTTTTT.